The T cell receptor (beta chain) under discussion was sequenced for a study of response to subunit inactivated influenza vaccine. General observations from the study: After each seasonal influenza vaccination, few new T cells are recruited, the authors suggested.

Via MiXCR, TCRdb re-called the RT-PCR reads, giving one row per CDR3 protein. The sample has about 700,000 distinct CDR3 sequences; approximately 15% are singletons. The CDR3 is 17 residues long. Germline V gene data show CDR1 as LGHDT and CDR2 as YNNKEL (reference sequence). J was trimmed by 3 bases and V by 4 bases; bases with no gene match: 12. The sample holds a few counts of this clonotype. Its antigen is undetermined. This rearrangement joins TRBV3-1 to TRBJ2-5; 9 nucleotides line up with TRBD2. This sample comprised PBMCs from blood, obtained about 11 days after vaccination. The sequence was collected from a man aged 50-59 years who received an inactivated influenza vaccine. The CDR3 protein is CASSRGSGSGGKETQYF. The CDR3 DNA sequence: TGTGCCAGCAGCCGGGGGTCTGGTAGCGGGGGAAAAGAGACCCAGTACTTC.